What follows are 30 T cell receptor beta chains derived from one specimen sequenced in a study of T cell responses to AZD1222 COVID-19 vaccine. Using immunoSEQ multiplex PCR, the repertoire was profiled, and TCRdb retains in-frame clones only, with some absent. The data hold roughly 130,000 clones, with over 75% observed a single time. Sequencing used peripheral blood, obtained on day 0 of AZD1222 vaccination. These receptor sequences come from an adult in good health.

The chain has TRBV2 and TRBJ2-5; the match to TRBD1 covers 9 bases. V gave up 6 bases and J gave up 4 bases; unmatched junction bases: 9. The CDR3 sequence is 15 residues long. Germline lookup yields CDR1 SNHLY and CDR2 FYNNEI. As DNA, the CDR3 is TGTGCCAGCAGGCGGGGACAGGGCGGGTCAGAGACCCAGTACTTC. It codes for CASRRGQGGSETQYF.

This clone occurred once. CDR3 in DNA: TGTGCCAGCAGCGAGACAGGGGGCAAGTACGAGCAGTACTTC. Residues: CASSETGGKYEQYF. The rearrangement uses TRBV4-2 and TRBJ2-7; the match to TRBD1 covers 10 bases. Trimming at V came to 5 bases and at J to 4 bases, leaving 5 bases not matched to a gene. CDR3 length equals 14 residues. The germline V gene encodes CDR1 LGHNA and CDR2 YNFKEQ.

This chain uses TRBV10-3 with TRBJ1-1, with TRBD1 matching 8 bases. The V and J ends lost 2 bases and 4 bases, in that order; junction bases with no gene match: 6. The CDR3 covers 15 residues. In germline, CDR1 is ENHRY, CDR2 SYGVKD. The CDR3 DNA is TGTGCCATCAGTGAGCGACCCACAGGGGGCACTGAAGCTTTCTTT. Protein sequence: CAISERPTGGTEAFF.

The V and J genes are TRBV5-8 and TRBJ2-5, with 7 nucleotides matching TRBD1. The CDR3 consists of 15 residues. Germline V CDR1 and CDR2: SGHTS, YDEGEE. The trim removed 1 base at V and 5 bases at J, leaving 8 bases unmatched. The CDR3 is CASSLLGTEGETQYF. The CDR3 DNA reads as TGTGCCAGCAGCTTGCTTGGGACAGAGGGGGAGACCCAGTACTTC.

This chain connects TRBV10-2 to TRBJ1-2, with D unresolved. Deletions cut 6 bases from V and 3 bases from J, with 20 bases between. The CDR3 extends over 16 amino acids. Germline V CDR1 and CDR2: WSHSY, SAAADI. In nucleotides, the CDR3 is TGCGCCAGCAGGAGGTCAGCCCTCGAGAGAGACTATGGCTACACCTTC. It codes for CASRRSALERDYGYTF.

The genes are TRBV19 and TRBJ1-1; maybe TRBD1 (6 bases). The germline CDR1 and CDR2 sequences are LNHDA and SQIVND (reference sequence). CDR3 length: 14 amino acids. Trimming took off 3 bases at V and 1 base at J, with 9 bases between the two ends. The CDR3 DNA sequence: TGTGCCAGTAGTATTAGGACAGAGAACACTGAAGCTTTCTTT. It specifies CASSIRTENTEAFF. Full variable domain (remainder filled in from reference TRBV19 and TRBJ1-1): DGGITQSPKYLFRKEGQNVTLSCEQNLNHDAMYWYRQDPGQGLRLIYYSQIVNDFQKGDIAEGYSVSREKKESFPLTVTSAQKNPTAFYLCASSIRTENTEAFFGQGTRLTVV.

The chain recombines TRBV5-1 with TRBJ2-3; 9 bases are a match to TRBD2. The CDR3 covers 15 residues. V lost 3 bases to trimming and J lost 2 bases; unmatched junction nucleotides: 4. Germline V gives CDR1 SGHRS, CDR2 YFSETQ. CDR3 sequence: CASSSGLANTDTQYF. The CDR3 coding sequence is TGCGCCAGCAGCTCGGGACTAGCTAACACAGATACGCAGTATTTT.

This chain connects TRBV19 to TRBJ1-6, with 7 nucleotides matching TRBD1. The CDR3 spans 14 residues. Trimming cost V 6 bases and J 7 bases; bases outside gene matches: 6. Germline CDR1 is LNHDA and CDR2 is SQIVND (reference sequence). The CDR3 loop reads CASSRDRDNSPLHF. CDR3 coding DNA: TGTGCCAGTAGCCGAGACAGGGACAATTCACCCCTCCACTTT.

In regard to this clone: The junction departs from the called germline gene at one end, perhaps through a read error. Distinct nucleotide sequences in the sample also encode this CDR3. The V gene is TRBV28, the J gene TRBJ2-7, with no clear D. The germline V gene has CDR1 MDHEN and CDR2 SYDVKM. The CDR3 sequence is 11 residues long. Written as DNA, the CDR3 is TGTGCCAGCACTTTAGGCTACGAGCAGTACTTC. Protein product: CASTLGYEQYF.

V usage is TRBV6-5 and J usage is TRBJ1-3, with D uncertain. Between the trimmed V and J ends, which lost 0 bases and 2 bases, there was a span of 5 bases. The germline V gene has CDR1 MNHEY and CDR2 SVGAGI. The CDR3 runs to 14 residues. The CDR3 bases are TGTGCCAGCAGTTACTCGTTCGCTGGAAACACCATATATTTT. This codes for CASSYSFAGNTIYF.

The chain is built from TRBV19 and TRBJ1-5; D not certain. Germline CDR1 LNHDA, CDR2 SQIVND (reference sequence). This CDR3 has 15 residues. The germline V and J ends were trimmed by 7 bases and 2 bases, with 15 bases remaining between them. In DNA, the CDR3 is TGTGCCAGTACCGATGGACCGAGGGGCAATCAGCCCCAGCATTTT. Amino acid sequence: CASTDGPRGNQPQHF.

This clone appeared once. The rearrangement uses TRBV4-1 and TRBJ2-7, with 9 nucleotides matching TRBD1. V gave up 6 bases and J gave up 2 bases; unmatched junction bases: 8. CDR1 is MGHRA, CDR2 YSYEKL, per germline. This CDR3 has 15 residues. CDR3 sequence (DNA): TGCGCCAGCAGGCTCCTGGGACAGGGTCCCTACGAGCAGTACTTC. Its protein is CASRLLGQGPYEQYF.

The chain employs TRBV6-5 and TRBJ1-2, with D tentatively TRBD1 (5 bases). From germline, CDR1 is MNHEY and CDR2 SVGAGI. The CDR3 length is 14 residues. The ends were cut back, 4 bases at V and 8 bases at J, with 17 bases in the middle. In nucleotides, the CDR3 is TGTGCCAGCAGTTCGCAGGGTTTCCGGGACGGCTACACCTTC. Protein product: CASSSQGFRDGYTF.

About this clone: The sample carries other DNA sequences with the same CDR3. This chain uses TRBV28 with TRBJ2-7; D possibly corresponds to TRBD1 (5 bases). This CDR3 region has 13 residues. In germline, CDR1 is MDHEN, CDR2 SYDVKM. Trimming took off 4 bases at V and 0 bases at J, with 7 bases between the two ends. CDR3 nucleotide sequence: TGTGCCAGCAGTTGGGGCGGCTCCTACGAGCAGTACTTC. Its translation: CASSWGGSYEQYF.

This chain connects TRBV28 to TRBJ2-5; TRBD2 agrees at 8 bases. With 5 bases clipped from V and 3 bases from J, the junction kept 8 bases outside the gene matches. The CDR3 runs to 15 residues. CDR1 and CDR2 (germline): MDHEN, SYDVKM. In DNA, the CDR3 is TGTGCCAGCAGTGTCGGGACTAGACCCGAAGAGACCCAGTACTTC. Translation gives CASSVGTRPEETQYF.

The chain links TRBV9 to TRBJ2-3; 14 nucleotides align to TRBD2. Trimming at V came to 2 bases and at J to 0 bases, leaving 8 bases not matched to a gene. This CDR3 is built from 19 residues. CDR1 and CDR2 (germline): SGDLS, YYNGEE. CDR3 residues: CASSVGTSGGYFSTDTQYF. The CDR3 region has the DNA TGTGCCAGCAGCGTCGGGACTAGCGGGGGATACTTTAGCACAGATACGCAGTATTTT.

The V gene is TRBV9, the J gene TRBJ2-1; 9 bases are shared with TRBD2. The CDR3 totals 14 residues. The V and J ends lost 0 bases and 12 bases, in that order; junction bases with no gene match: 7. The germline CDR1 and CDR2 sequences are SGDLS and YYNGEE. The CDR3 reads CASSVGFAGGLQFF. CDR3 nucleotides: TGTGCCAGCAGCGTAGGTTTTGCGGGGGGGTTGCAGTTCTTC.

CDR3 sequence reads: CASSLAGRGEDTQYF. Written as DNA, the CDR3 is TGTGCCAGCAGCTTAGCGGGTCGGGGGGAAGATACGCAGTATTTT. The V call is TRBV7-2, the J call TRBJ2-3; 7 positions match TRBD2. Trimming at V came to 0 bases and at J to 5 bases, leaving 5 bases not matched to a gene. The CDR3 length is 15 residues. Looked up from germline, CDR1 is SGHTA and CDR2 is FQGNSA.

This clone was seen only once. This rearrangement joins TRBV9 to TRBJ2-3; tentative D call: TRBD1 (6 bases). In germline, CDR1 is SGDLS, CDR2 YYNGEE. V lost 7 bases to trimming and J lost 0 bases, with 15 bases between them. The CDR3 has 15 residues. This CDR3 is CASAYREGSTDTQYF. The CDR3 bases are TGTGCCAGCGCCTACAGGGAAGGCAGCACAGATACGCAGTATTTT.

DNA for the CDR3: TGTGCCAGCAGCTTAGATAGCGGGAGGACGAACACCGGGGAGCTGTTTTTT. Translation: CASSLDSGRTNTGELFF. This chain joins TRBV11-2 and TRBJ2-2; 10 bases agree with TRBD2. The CDR3 covers 17 residues. Trimming at V came to 0 bases and at J to 0 bases, leaving 1 base not matched to a gene. CDR1 and CDR2 from the germline V gene are SGHAT and FQNNGV.

The V and J genes are TRBV7-9 and TRBJ1-6; the match to TRBD1 covers 11 bases. CDR3 length: 16 residues. Trimming cost V 6 bases and J 7 bases; bases outside gene matches: 8. The germline CDR1 and CDR2 sequences are SEHNR and FQNEAQ (reference sequence). The CDR3 bases are TGTGCCAGCAGTAGATCCGGGACAGGGGGAAATTCACCCCTCCACTTT. Its translation: CASSRSGTGGNSPLHF.

The chain is built from TRBV7-9 and TRBJ2-7; 8 bases line up with TRBD2. Germline CDR1 reads SEHNR; CDR2 reads FQNEAQ (reference sequence). The ends lost 4 bases at V and 5 bases at J; junction bases unmatched: 13. The length of the CDR3 is 16 residues. Here the CDR3 reads CASSSAQGGRRDEQYF. For the CDR3, the DNA is TGTGCCAGCAGCTCGGCTCAGGGCGGGAGGAGGGACGAGCAGTACTTC.

The rearrangement uses TRBV9 and TRBJ1-2, with no clear D. The length of the CDR3 is 11 residues. Germline loops: CDR1 SGDLS, CDR2 YYNGEE. Trimming took 4 bases from V and 6 from J, leaving 7 bases between them. The CDR3 region has the DNA TGTGCCAGCAGCTCACCGAATGGCTACACCTTC. It specifies CASSSPNGYTF.

The chain uses TRBV7-9 and TRBJ2-2; D may be TRBD2 (7 bases). V lost 3 bases and J 4 bases, leaving 15 bases between the germline ends. Germline V gene sequence: CDR1 SEHNR, CDR2 FQNEAQ (reference sequence). The CDR3 has 16 residues. The CDR3 reads CASSLSRGAGTGELFF. The CDR3 DNA reads TGTGCCAGCAGCTTGTCCCGGGGGGCGGGCACCGGGGAGCTGTTTTTT.

V and J are TRBV11-2 and TRBJ1-2; 7 bases align to TRBD1. The V gene's germline CDR1 is SGHAT and CDR2 FQNNGV. Unmatched junction bases numbered 9, after V lost 0 bases and J lost 5 bases. This CDR3 spans 16 amino acids. The CDR3 region is CASSLDQGGAGYGYTF. The CDR3, as DNA: TGTGCCAGCAGCTTAGATCAAGGGGGCGCGGGGTATGGCTACACCTTC.

The chain recombines TRBV18 with TRBJ2-1; 10 positions match TRBD2. V gave up 5 bases and J gave up 4 bases; unmatched junction bases: 8. The CDR3 sequence is 16 residues long. CDR1 is KGHSH and CDR2 is LQKENI in the germline V gene. This CDR3 reads CASSSIGTSEYNEQFF. CDR3 DNA: TGTGCCAGCTCATCTATAGGGACTAGCGAATACAATGAGCAGTTCTTC. Filled out from reference TRBV18 and TRBJ2-1, the complete variable domain reads NAGVMQNPRHLVRRRGQEARLRCSPMKGHSHVYWYRQLPEEGLKFMVYLQKENIIDESGMPKERFSAEFPKEGPSILRIQQVVRGDSAAYFCASSSIGTSEYNEQFFGPGTRLTVL.

The chain uses TRBV11-2 and TRBJ2-1; D is uncertain. The germline V gene encodes CDR1 SGHAT and CDR2 FQNNGV. This CDR3 comprises 14 residues. V was cut by 3 bases and J by 7 bases, with 13 bases left in between. CDR3: CASSFSPSRNEQFF. CDR3 DNA: TGTGCCAGCAGCTTTAGTCCCAGTAGGAATGAGCAGTTCTTC.

This chain joins TRBV18 and TRBJ1-4; 7 nucleotides match TRBD1. With 4 bases clipped from V and 4 bases from J, the junction kept 6 bases outside the gene matches. The CDR3 sequence is 15 residues long. Germline V gives CDR1 KGHSH, CDR2 LQKENI. The chain's CDR3 is CASSRPGQSNEKLFF. The CDR3 DNA reads as TGTGCCAGCTCACGTCCGGGACAGAGTAATGAAAAACTGTTTTTT.

The chain carries TRBV5-4 and TRBJ2-7; TRBD2 aligns across 14 bases. V lost 3 bases to trimming and J lost 3 bases; unmatched junction nucleotides: 2. The germline CDR1 and CDR2 sequences are SGHNT and YYREEE (reference sequence). The CDR3 spans 15 residues. The CDR3: CASSSGTSGSYEQYF. CDR3 DNA sequence: TGTGCCAGCAGCTCCGGGACTAGCGGGAGCTACGAGCAGTACTTC.

The sample holds a few counts of this clone. This chain joins TRBV9 and TRBJ1-2; D call uncertain. Germline loops: CDR1 SGDLS, CDR2 YYNGEE. V lost 0 bases and J 2 bases, leaving 2 bases between the germline ends. CDR3 size: 12 residues. The CDR3 region is CASSVENYGYTF. The CDR3 DNA is TGTGCCAGCAGCGTAGAGAACTATGGCTACACCTTC.